These 14 T cell receptor beta chains originate from one sample sequenced in a study of Ad26.COV2.S vaccination and SARS-CoV-2 variants. Treatment in this sample: around 19 received Ad26.COV2.S at low or high dose, single or two shots; about 5 received placebo; per-sample allocation not given. Specimens were obtained on day 63 following the first vaccine or placebo injection. Assay: immunoSEQ multiplex PCR; the TCRdb copy retains only in-frame clones and omits some. The sample holds a few hundred thousand clones, around 87% seen once. Sequencing used peripheral blood, obtained in a trial of Ad26.COV2.S vaccine versus placebo. These receptors were obtained from a person aged 18-65 years who received the Ad26.COV2.S COVID-19 vaccine or a placebo.

This rearrangement joins TRBV12-3 or TRBV12-4 to TRBJ2-2; no clear D gene. The CDR3 spans 13 residues. V was cut by 5 bases and J by 4 bases, with 8 bases left in between. CDR3 loop: CASSLQSTGELFF. In nucleotides, the CDR3 is TGTGCCAGCAGTCTGCAGTCCACCGGGGAGCTGTTTTTT.

This clone was seen a handful of times. V usage is TRBV9 and J usage is TRBJ1-2; D is perhaps TRBD1 (5 bases). From germline, CDR1 is SGDLS and CDR2 YYNGEE. V was shortened by 5 bases and J by 14 bases, with 25 bases between the two germline ends. The length of the CDR3 is 14 residues. This CDR3 is CASSQYTGQELFTF. The CDR3 nucleotides read TGTGCCAGCAGTCAGTACACAGGACAAGAATTGTTTACCTTC.

On this clone itself: A read error may account for a junction end that differs from germline. CDR3 DNA: TGTGCCAGTAGTGTAGACAGGGGCAGAGATACGCAGTATTTT. Protein sequence: CASSVDRGRDTQYF. The chain recombines TRBV19 with TRBJ2-3, with 8 bases that match TRBD1. Germline CDR1 LNHDA, CDR2 SQIVND (reference sequence). This CDR3 has 14 amino acids.

CDR3 residues: CASSYSLGRDTQYF. The CDR3 DNA sequence: TGTGCCAGCAGTTACTCGCTTGGCCGAGATACGCAGTATTTT. The chain carries TRBV6-5 and TRBJ2-3; D call uncertain. Deletions cut 0 bases from V and 5 bases from J, with 9 bases between. This CDR3 comprises 14 residues. Germline assignment: CDR1 MNHEY and CDR2 SVGAGI.

The chain has TRBV27 and TRBJ2-7; D is possibly TRBD2 (5 bases). V lost 3 bases and J 4 bases, leaving 10 bases between the germline ends. The CDR3 sequence is 13 residues long. The germline V gene has CDR1 MNHEY and CDR2 SMNVEV (reference sequence). The CDR3 DNA sequence: TGTGCCAGCAGTTTTTCCCCGGGATACGAGCAGTACTTC. This translates into CASSFSPGYEQYF.

This clone was seen ten or more times. The genes are TRBV18 and TRBJ1-3, with D possibly being TRBD1 (6 bases). The CDR3 is 16 amino acids. In germline, CDR1 is KGHSH, CDR2 LQKENI. V was trimmed by 4 bases and J by 0 bases, leaving 13 bases between them. This chain's CDR3 is CASSLRDISSGNTIYF. DNA for the CDR3: TGTGCCAGCTCACTAAGGGACATCAGCTCTGGAAACACCATATATTTT.

V usage is TRBV27 and J usage is TRBJ2-1; possibly TRBD2 for D (6 bases). V was cut by 6 bases and J by 0 bases, with 18 bases left in between. Germline CDR1 reads MNHEY; CDR2 reads SMNVEV (reference sequence). This CDR3 has 17 amino acids. The CDR3 protein is CASSPGTFKYSYNEQFF. Here the CDR3 DNA reads TGTGCCAGCAGCCCTGGGACTTTCAAATACTCCTACAATGAGCAGTTCTTC.

CDR3 nucleotide sequence: TGTGCCACCAGCGGTCGGTTCCAAGAGACCCAGTACTTC. Amino acids: CATSGRFQETQYF. V is TRBV15 and J is TRBJ2-5; D unresolved. Between the trimmed V and J ends, which lost 5 bases and 1 base, there was a span of 8 bases. The CDR3 length is 13 residues. CDR1 is LNHNV and CDR2 is YYDKDF in the germline V gene (reference sequence).

This chain connects TRBV30 to TRBJ1-6; perhaps TRBD1 as D (5 bases). The CDR3 has 15 residues. Germline V gives CDR1 GTSNPN, CDR2 SVGIG (reference sequence). V was cut by 3 bases and J by 7 bases, with 16 bases left in between. The CDR3 spells CAWSYPGLRNSPLHF. CDR3 DNA: TGTGCCTGGAGCTACCCGGGACTGAGAAATTCACCCCTCCACTTT. Complete variable domain (other parts from reference TRBV30 and TRBJ1-6): SQTIHQWPATLVQPVGSPLSLECTVEGTSNPNLYWYRQAAGRGLQLLFYSVGIGQISSEVPQNLSASRPQDRQFILSSKKLLLSDSGFYLCAWSYPGLRNSPLHFGNGTRLTVT.

The V gene is TRBV2, the J gene TRBJ2-7; 7 nucleotides match TRBD1. The CDR3 runs to 15 residues. Germline V gene data show CDR1 as SNHLY and CDR2 as FYNNEI. Trimming cost V 4 bases and J 7 bases; bases outside gene matches: 13. The CDR3 region has the DNA TGTGCCAGCAGTGGACCCGGGACAGACGGTTCTGAGCAGTACTTC. It is translated as CASSGPGTDGSEQYF.

The rearrangement joins TRBV5-6 to TRBJ2-1; D possibly corresponds to TRBD1 (6 bases). V shed 4 bases and J shed 6 bases, with 17 bases lying between them. The germline V gene has CDR1 SGHDT and CDR2 YYEEEE. The CDR3 loop spans 15 amino acids. The CDR3 spells CASSRTGQWPNEQFF. CDR3 DNA: TGTGCCAGCAGCCGTACCGGACAGTGGCCCAATGAGCAGTTCTTC.

The CDR3 protein is CASSQDRGGADEKLFF. CDR3 bases: TGCGCCAGCAGCCAAGATAGAGGGGGTGCTGATGAAAAACTGTTTTTT. This chain joins TRBV4-1 and TRBJ1-4; D may be TRBD1 (6 bases). CDR1 is MGHRA, CDR2 YSYEKL, per germline. The CDR3 consists of 16 residues. V was pared by 0 bases and J by 6 bases, with 14 bases between.

The sample holds a few counts of this clone. The chain links TRBV30 to TRBJ2-3; 11 nucleotides match TRBD2. The CDR3 runs to 15 residues. The germline CDR1 and CDR2 sequences are GTSNPN and SVGIG (reference sequence). Trimming cost V 2 bases and J 8 bases; bases outside gene matches: 9. CDR3 amino acids: CAWSKASGGLGTQYF. CDR3 DNA sequence: TGTGCCTGGAGTAAGGCTAGCGGGGGGTTAGGTACGCAGTATTTT.

V and J are TRBV4-1 and TRBJ1-1, with a weak D call TRBD1 (6 bases). The V end was cut by 1 base, the J end by 2 bases, with 11 bases between. The CDR3 length is 15 residues. Germline values: CDR1 MGHRA, CDR2 YSYEKL. CDR3 protein: CASSQGTVRNTEAFF. The CDR3 nucleotides read TGCGCCAGCAGCCAAGGGACAGTGAGAAACACTGAAGCTTTCTTT.